Presented here are 2 T cell receptor beta chains from one specimen sequenced in a study of blood T cell repertoires in COVID-19 (dated by TCRdb to 2019 to 2021). Libraries came from the immunoSEQ multiplex PCR assay. TCRdb provides this immuneACCESS table in a form limited to in-frame rearrangements. Some clones are lacking; in checked studies, under half of them reflect an unresolved V gene, and why the rest are absent is not known. The sample has some 130,000 clones on record, 84% of them singletons. The ten biggest clones cover 9.5% to 15% of the sample. Sequencing input: peripheral blood. The receptors here all came from a human donor in a cohort sampled during active COVID-19.

The J gene is TRBJ2-5, the V gene TRBV6-5; weak D call: TRBD2 (5 bases). V gave up 9 bases and J gave up 5 bases, with 19 bases separating them. Germline V lookup: CDR1 MNHEY, CDR2 SVGAGI. The CDR3 is made up of 14 amino acids. The CDR3 loop is CASTPDYSLETQYF. The CDR3 bases are TGTGCCAGTACACCCGACTATAGCCTGGAGACCCAGTACTTC.

V is TRBV5-4 and J is TRBJ2-2, with 8 bases aligning to TRBD2. The CDR3 has 17 residues. Germline CDR1 SGHNT, CDR2 YYREEE (reference sequence). The V segment lost 4 bases and the J segment 0 bases; nucleotides outside the gene matches: 8. CDR3 protein: CASSGVAGGANTGELFF. DNA for the CDR3: TGTGCCAGCAGCGGGGTGGCGGGGGGCGCGAACACCGGGGAGCTGTTTTTT.